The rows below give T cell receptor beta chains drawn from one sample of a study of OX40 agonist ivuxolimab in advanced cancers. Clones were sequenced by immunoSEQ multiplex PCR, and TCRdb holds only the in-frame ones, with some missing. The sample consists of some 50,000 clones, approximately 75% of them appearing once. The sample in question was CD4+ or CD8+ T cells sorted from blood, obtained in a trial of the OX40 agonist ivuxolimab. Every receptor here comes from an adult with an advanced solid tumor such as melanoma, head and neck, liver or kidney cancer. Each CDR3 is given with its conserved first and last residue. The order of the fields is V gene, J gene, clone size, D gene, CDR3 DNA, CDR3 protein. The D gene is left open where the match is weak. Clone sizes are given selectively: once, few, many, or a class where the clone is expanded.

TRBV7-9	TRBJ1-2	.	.	TGTGCCAGCAGCTTAGCAGCGAACTATGGCTACACCTTC	CASSLAANYGYTF
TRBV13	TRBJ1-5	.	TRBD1	TGTGCCAGCAGCTTAGGACAGGGGCGAGGCAATCAGCCCCAGCATTTT	CASSLGQGRGNQPQHF
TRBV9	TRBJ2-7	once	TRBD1	TGTGCCAGCAGCTCCGGAGGGGGACAGGGTTCCTACGAGCAGTACTTC	CASSSGGGQGSYEQYF
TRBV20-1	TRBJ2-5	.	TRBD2	TGCAGTGCTAGAGCGGGGGGGACCCAGTACTTC	CSARAGGTQYF
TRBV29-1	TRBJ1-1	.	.	TGCAGCGTGGGGGACGTGGTTAACACTGAAGCTTTCTTT	CSVGDVVNTEAFF
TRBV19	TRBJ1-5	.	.	TGTGCCAGTATAGGGAATACGGGCCACAATCAGCCCCAGCATTTT	CASIGNTGHNQPQHF
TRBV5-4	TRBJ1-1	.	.	TGTGCCAGCAGCTTGGAGGCGGGGGGAGTAACTGAAGCTTTCTTT	CASSLEAGGVTEAFF
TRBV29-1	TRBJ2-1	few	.	TGCAGCCTATCTAGCAACAATGAGCAGTTCTTC	CSLSSNNEQFF
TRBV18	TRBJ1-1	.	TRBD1	TGTGCCAGCTCACCAGGGACAGGGGCTGAAGCTTTCTTT	CASSPGTGAEAFF
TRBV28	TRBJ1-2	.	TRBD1	TGTGCCAGCACCGGGACAGCCTATGGCTACACCTTC	CASTGTAYGYTF
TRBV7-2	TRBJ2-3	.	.	TGTGCCAGCACCCGACGGAGGGATACGCAGTATTTT	CASTRRRDTQYF